Listed here is a single T cell receptor (beta chain). Its specificity is not known. The source of the sample is a study of early stage breast cancer tumors. Study background: About 70% of the 16 invasive tumors were ER+, PR+ and HER2-. Samples were sequenced at about 9.7-fold average coverage. Findings of the study overall: Chain pairing and CD4, CD8 or FOXP3 expression were not captured.

Assay: immunoSEQ multiplex PCR; the TCRdb copy retains only in-frame clones and omits some. The sample includes 7,000 to 9,500 clones, 60% to 85% seen only once; the top ten take 8.5%. The CDR3 totals 16 residues. Trimming at V came to 2 bases and at J to 3 bases, leaving 7 bases not matched to a gene. Germline V gene sequence: CDR1 SGHDN, CDR2 FVKESK. This TCR was recovered from a person in their sixties or seventies with breast cancer. The chain carries TRBV14 and TRBJ2-1, with TRBD2 matching 7 bases. Input material: normal breast tissue next to the tumor. In DNA, the CDR3 is TGTGCCAGCAGCCAATGGCGGGAGTTCCGCTACAATGAGCAGTTCTTC. Translated: CASSQWREFRYNEQFF.